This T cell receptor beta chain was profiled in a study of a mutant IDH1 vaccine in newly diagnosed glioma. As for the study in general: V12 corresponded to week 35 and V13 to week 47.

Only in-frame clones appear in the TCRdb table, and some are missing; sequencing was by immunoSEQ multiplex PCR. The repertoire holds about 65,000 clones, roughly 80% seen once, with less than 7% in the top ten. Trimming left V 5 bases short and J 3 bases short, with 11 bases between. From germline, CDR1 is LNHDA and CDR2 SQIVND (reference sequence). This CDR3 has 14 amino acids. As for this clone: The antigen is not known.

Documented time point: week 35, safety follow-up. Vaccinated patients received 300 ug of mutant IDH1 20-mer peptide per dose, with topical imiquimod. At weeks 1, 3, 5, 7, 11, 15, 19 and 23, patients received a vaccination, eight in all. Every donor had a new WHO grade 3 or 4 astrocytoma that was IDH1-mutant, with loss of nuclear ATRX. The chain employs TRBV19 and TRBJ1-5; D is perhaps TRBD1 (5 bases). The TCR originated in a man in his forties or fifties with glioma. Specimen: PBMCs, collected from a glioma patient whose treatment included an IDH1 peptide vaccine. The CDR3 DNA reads TGTGCCAGTAGTGTTGACAGAAACAATCAGCCCCAGCATTTT. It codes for CASSVDRNNQPQHF.